This is a list of T cell receptor beta chains from one sample in a study of shared clonotypes between healthy human individuals. Data came from immunoSEQ multiplex PCR; TCRdb stores just in-frame clones and leaves some out. Of approximately 2.3 million clones listed, 80% to 95% were seen once; the top ten hold 0.39%. The sequenced sample consisted of naive CD4+ T cells from PBMCs. These receptors all come from a man younger than 30 in good health. Some clones in this sample may be carry-over from other donors' samples. Both conserved end residues are part of each CDR3. D genes are given only for firm matches. Clone size is shown for a subset of rows, as once, few, many or a class of expanded clone.

abundance	d_gene	v_gene	j_gene	CDR3aa	CDR3nt
.	.	TRBV6-6	TRBJ2-7	CASRATGYEQYF	TGTGCCAGCAGAGCTACAGGCTACGAGCAGTACTTC
.	TRBD2	TRBV30	TRBJ2-1	CAWGSGEFF	TGTGCCTGGGGGAGCGGGGAGTTCTTC
.	TRBD1	TRBV2	TRBJ1-5	CASSDGTANQPQHF	TGTGCCAGCAGTGATGGGACAGCAAATCAGCCCCAGCATTTT
.	TRBD1	TRBV11-3	TRBJ2-7	CASSSETGNEQYF	TGTGCCAGCAGCTCAGAGACAGGGAACGAGCAGTACTTC
.	TRBD2	TRBV2	TRBJ2-1	CASRLAGSPAGEQFF	TGTGCCAGCAGGCTAGCGGGCTCCCCCGCGGGTGAGCAGTTCTTC
.	.	TRBV29-1	TRBJ2-1	CSVGRTLKTYNEQFF	TGCAGCGTTGGACGGACCCTCAAAACCTACAATGAGCAGTTCTTC
.	.	TRBV20-1	TRBJ1-1	CSAAATEAFF	TGCAGTGCGGCCGCAACTGAAGCTTTCTTT
once	TRBD2	TRBV4-1	TRBJ2-1	CASSWREGLYEQFF	TGCGCCAGCAGTTGGAGGGAGGGCCTCTATGAGCAGTTCTTC
.	.	TRBV7-2	TRBJ1-1	CASSPGIGTEAFF	TGTGCCAGCAGTCCAGGGATTGGCACTGAAGCTTTCTTT
.	.	TRBV9	TRBJ2-2	CASSVGREVNTGELFF	TGTGCCAGCAGCGTAGGGAGGGAGGTAAACACCGGGGAGCTGTTTTTT
.	.	TRBV5-1	TRBJ1-4	CASSLGITNEKLFF	TGCGCCAGCAGCTTGGGAATAACTAATGAAAAACTGTTTTTT